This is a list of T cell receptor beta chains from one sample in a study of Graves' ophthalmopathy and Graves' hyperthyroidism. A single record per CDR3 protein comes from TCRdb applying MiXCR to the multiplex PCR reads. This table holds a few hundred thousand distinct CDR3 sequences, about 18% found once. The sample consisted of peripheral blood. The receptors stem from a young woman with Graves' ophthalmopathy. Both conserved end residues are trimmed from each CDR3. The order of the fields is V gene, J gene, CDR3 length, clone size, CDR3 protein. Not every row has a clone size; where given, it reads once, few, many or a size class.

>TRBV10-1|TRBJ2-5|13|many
ASSERGASQETQY
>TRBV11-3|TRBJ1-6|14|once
ASSPSPGGSDSPLH
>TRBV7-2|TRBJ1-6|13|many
ASSLAGGTGEPLH
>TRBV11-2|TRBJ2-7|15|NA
ASSLGPMGRTPYEQY
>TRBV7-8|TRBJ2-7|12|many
ASSPAGSAYEQY
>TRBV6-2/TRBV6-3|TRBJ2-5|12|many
ASTQGGFGETQY
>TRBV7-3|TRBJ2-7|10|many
ASSLNNHEQY
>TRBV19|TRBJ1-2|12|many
ASSTSGQIYGYT
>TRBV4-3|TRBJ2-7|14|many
ASSQDETSGAYEQY
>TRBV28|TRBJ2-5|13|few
ASSRRLAGGETQY
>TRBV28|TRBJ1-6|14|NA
ASSPVGSYYNSPLH
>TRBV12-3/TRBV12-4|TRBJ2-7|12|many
ASSLGGRGFEQY
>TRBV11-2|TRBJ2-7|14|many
ASSWGAGTEPGEQY
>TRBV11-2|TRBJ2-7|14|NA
ASSLTGQGISYEQY
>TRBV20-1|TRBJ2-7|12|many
SARASTSTYEQY
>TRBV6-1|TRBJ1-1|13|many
ASSEKVVRLSAAF
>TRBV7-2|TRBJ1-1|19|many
ASSLVGTGGPQSSVNTEAF
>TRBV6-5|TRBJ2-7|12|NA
ASSYWDNPYEQY
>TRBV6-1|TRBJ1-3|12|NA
ASRGQGAGNTIY
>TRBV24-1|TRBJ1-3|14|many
ATSDKPAVSGNTIY
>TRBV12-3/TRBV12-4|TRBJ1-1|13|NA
ASTLRGRADTEAF
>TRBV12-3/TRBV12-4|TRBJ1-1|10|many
ASSLGSAEAF
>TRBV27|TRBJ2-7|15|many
ASSPTGLAGGSYEQY
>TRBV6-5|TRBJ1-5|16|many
ASRPGREQGAVNQPQH
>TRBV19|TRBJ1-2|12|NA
ASTTTGGFYGYT
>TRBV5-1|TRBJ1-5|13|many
ASTLDGGGNQPQH
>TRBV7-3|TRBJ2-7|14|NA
ASSPGGTGGSYEQY
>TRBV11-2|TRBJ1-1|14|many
ASSLGGGRTNTEAF
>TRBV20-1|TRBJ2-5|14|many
SASPGLAGVGETQY
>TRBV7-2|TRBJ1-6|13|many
ASSLELTDNSPLH
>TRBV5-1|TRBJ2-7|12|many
ASSWDSRNYEQY
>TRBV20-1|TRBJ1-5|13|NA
SARDGTGGYQPQH
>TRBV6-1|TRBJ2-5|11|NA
ASSADRGGDQY